Presented here are 22 T cell receptor beta chains from one specimen sequenced in a study of PD-1 blockade in classical Hodgkin lymphoma. Some clones are missing from TCRdb's copy, which holds only in-frame ones; the method was immunoSEQ multiplex PCR. Of 100,000 or so clones in the sample, approximately 94% were seen once. Time point defined: cycle 4 day 1 (C4D1), after five to seven weeks of nivolumab. No patient escaped relapse after autologous stem cell transplantation, and brentuximab vedotin exposure varied. The starting material was peripheral blood mononuclear cells (PBMCs), obtained before the fourth cycle of nivolumab. The receptor set was obtained from a human donor with classical Hodgkin lymphoma.

The V gene is TRBV4-2, the J gene TRBJ2-7, with D perhaps TRBD2 (6 bases). V lost 2 bases and J 3 bases, leaving 14 bases between the germline ends. Germline-derived CDR1 and CDR2 are LGHNA and YNFKEQ. This CDR3 is 15 amino acids long. CDR3 sequence reads: CASSQYRDSNYEQYF. The CDR3 DNA is TGTGCCAGCAGCCAATACCGGGACTCCAACTACGAGCAGTACTTC.

V gene TRBV5-6 combines with J gene TRBJ1-2; D is unclear. V lost 5 bases, J lost 8 bases, and 13 bases lay in between. Germline CDR1 is SGHDT and CDR2 is YYEEEE. The CDR3 is 12 residues long. In DNA, the CDR3 is TGTGCCAGCAGAGGACCGACGCGGGGCTACACCTTC. Translating gives CASRGPTRGYTF.

The chain combines TRBV7-2 with TRBJ2-2; 7 bases align to TRBD2. The CDR3 totals 16 residues. J gave up 0 bases and V 4 bases, and 5 bases lay outside the gene matches. Looked up from germline, CDR1 is SGHTA and CDR2 is FQGNSA. DNA for the CDR3: TGTGCCAGCAGCTCCAGCGGGATATCGAACACCGGGGAGCTGTTTTTT. Its translation: CASSSSGISNTGELFF. Supplemented by reference TRBV7-2 and TRBJ2-2, the full variable domain reads GAGVSQSPSNKVTEKGKDVELRCDPISGHTALYWYRQSLGQGLEFLIYFQGNSAPDKSGLPSDRFSAERTGGSVSTLTIQRTQQEDSAVYLCASSSSGISNTGELFFGEGSRLTVL.

The V gene is TRBV25-1, the J gene TRBJ2-3; 7 bases map to TRBD2. The CDR3 spans 13 residues. Germline lookup yields CDR1 MGHDK and CDR2 SYGVNS. Unmatched junction bases numbered 5, after V lost 4 bases and J lost 7 bases. CDR3 sequence reads: CASSVTGGNTQYF. The CDR3 coding sequence is TGTGCCAGCAGTGTCACGGGGGGAAATACGCAGTATTTT.

This clone was observed once. The chain employs TRBV28 and TRBJ2-1; TRBD2 aligns across 9 bases. The V and J ends lost 4 bases and 9 bases, in that order; junction bases with no gene match: 13. This CDR3 region has 16 residues. Per the germline V gene, CDR1 is MDHEN and CDR2 is SYDVKM. The CDR3 DNA follows: TGTGCCAGCAGTTATTCCTTAGCGGGAGCCCGGGGTGAGCAGTTCTTC. Protein: CASSYSLAGARGEQFF.

This clone was observed a handful of times. In nucleotides, the CDR3 is TGCAGCGTCCAGGTTCTGGGGAATCAGCCCCAGCATTTT. It yields the protein CSVQVLGNQPQHF. This chain uses TRBV29-1 with TRBJ1-5; D ambiguous. This CDR3 is 13 amino acids long. Germline values: CDR1 SQVTM, CDR2 ANQGSEA. Deletions cut 6 bases from V and 4 bases from J, with 13 bases between.

The chain employs TRBV19 and TRBJ2-1, with D perhaps TRBD2 (6 bases). CDR1 is LNHDA, CDR2 SQIVND, per germline (reference sequence). The CDR3 is 15 residues long. V lost 4 bases, J lost 4 bases, and 14 bases lay in between. Here the CDR3 reads CASSSLATKYNEQFF. As DNA, the CDR3 is TGTGCCAGTAGTAGCCTAGCGACCAAATACAATGAGCAGTTCTTC.

The chain employs TRBV5-6 and TRBJ1-4; D possibly corresponds to TRBD1 (5 bases). The CDR3 spans 15 residues. Germline assignment: CDR1 SGHDT and CDR2 YYEEEE. V was clipped by 6 bases and J by 7 bases, with 19 bases between them. The CDR3 here is CASTLGGVLGEKLFF. The CDR3 nucleotides are TGTGCCAGCACCCTCGGAGGGGTGCTGGGTGAAAAACTGTTTTTT.

The rearrangement links TRBV7-2 to TRBJ2-1; TRBD2 agrees at 9 bases. CDR3 size: 13 residues. Losses at the gene ends were 4 bases for V and 10 bases for J; bases not matched to a gene: 5. Germline V gene sequence: CDR1 SGHTA, CDR2 FQGNSA. CDR3 region: CASSYLAGMEQFF. DNA for the CDR3: TGTGCCAGCAGCTACCTAGCGGGAATGGAGCAGTTCTTC.

The chain recombines TRBV5-4 with TRBJ2-3, with TRBD2 matching 10 bases. Looked up from germline, CDR1 is SGHNT and CDR2 is YYREEE (reference sequence). The CDR3 has 16 residues. J gave up 9 bases and V 5 bases, and 15 bases lay outside the gene matches. The CDR3 coding sequence is TGTGCCAGCAGTTCCGTCGGGGGGCTAGCGGGAGAGACGCAGTATTTT. Protein: CASSSVGGLAGETQYF.

The chain recombines TRBV25-1 with TRBJ1-4; TRBD1 is a possible D gene (6 bases). The ends were cut back, 1 base at V and 7 bases at J, with 10 bases in the middle. The CDR3 has 14 residues. CDR1 MGHDK and CDR2 SYGVNS come from the germline V gene. DNA for the CDR3: TGTGCCAGCAGTGAATCGTTAGGGGGTGAAAAACTGTTTTTT. The encoded protein is CASSESLGGEKLFF. Supplemented by reference TRBV25-1 and TRBJ1-4, the full variable domain reads EADIYQTPRYLVIGTGKKITLECSQTMGHDKMYWYQQDPGMELHLIHYSYGVNSTEKGDLSSESTVSRIRTEHFPLTLESARPSHTSQYLCASSESLGGEKLFFGSGTQLSVL.

The genes are TRBV6-5 and TRBJ2-3; tentative D call: TRBD2 (5 bases). CDR1 is MNHEY, CDR2 SVGAGI, per germline. The CDR3 consists of 15 residues. V was trimmed by 0 bases and J by 8 bases, leaving 15 bases between them. The CDR3 DNA reads as TGTGCCAGCAGTTACTCGAATCGGGGAATGGGTACGCAGTATTTT. It translates to CASSYSNRGMGTQYF.

V gene TRBV10-1 combines with J gene TRBJ1-3, with a weak D call TRBD1 (5 bases). The CDR3 has 14 residues. Germline V gives CDR1 WNHNN, CDR2 SYGVQD (reference sequence). V lost 10 bases and J 0 bases, leaving 13 bases between the germline ends. The CDR3 DNA is TGCGCCACTCAAGACAGTAGCTCTGGAAACACCATATATTTT. Its protein product is CATQDSSSGNTIYF.

The chain recombines TRBV2 with TRBJ2-2, with no clear D. CDR1 is SNHLY and CDR2 is FYNNEI in the germline V gene. V was clipped by 0 bases and J by 4 bases, with 9 bases between them. There are 15 residues in the CDR3. The CDR3 protein is CASSEALQTTGELFF. In DNA form, the CDR3 reads TGTGCCAGCAGTGAAGCGCTTCAGACCACCGGGGAGCTGTTTTTT.

CDR3 sequence: CASSWDGESSYEQYF. The DNA of the CDR3 is TGCGCCAGCAGCTGGGACGGAGAGAGCTCCTACGAGCAGTACTTC. V usage is TRBV5-1 and J usage is TRBJ2-7; either TRBD1 or TRBD2 may supply D (5 bases each). The CDR3 totals 15 residues. Germline V gene data show CDR1 as SGHRS and CDR2 as YFSETQ. V lost 3 bases, J lost 0 bases, and 13 bases lay in between.

The chain carries TRBV20-1 and TRBJ2-7; a weak D match, TRBD2 (7 bases). The germline gives CDR1 DFQATT, CDR2 SNEGSKA (reference sequence). CDR3 length: 11 residues. This CDR3 is CSGGPSYEQYF. The CDR3 DNA sequence: TGCAGCGGGGGGCCTTCCTACGAGCAGTACTTC.

This CDR3 reads CASSSRQGGSYGYTF. The CDR3 nucleotides are TGTGCCAGCAGCTCGAGACAGGGTGGTTCCTATGGCTACACCTTC. The J gene is TRBJ1-2, the V gene TRBV6-1, with 7 bases aligning to TRBD1. From germline, CDR1 is MNHNS and CDR2 SASEGT. The CDR3 covers 15 residues. Germline trimming cut 6 bases from V and 4 bases from J; bases unmatched to any gene: 11.

V gene TRBV30 combines with J gene TRBJ2-7; D is possibly TRBD2 (5 bases). This CDR3 has 14 amino acids. V gave up 1 base and J gave up 3 bases, with 13 bases separating them. In germline, CDR1 is GTSNPN, CDR2 SVGIG (reference sequence). The CDR3 bases are TGTGCCTGGAGTGGTGGACTCCAACACTACGAGCAGTACTTC. It codes for CAWSGGLQHYEQYF.

This clone was recorded only once. The CDR3 loop is CASSLGGSREQYF. The DNA of the CDR3 is TGTGCCAGCAGCTTAGGCGGGAGTCGGGAGCAGTACTTC. The rearrangement links TRBV11-3 to TRBJ2-7; 7 bases align to TRBD2. The CDR3 extends over 13 amino acids. V gave up 1 base and J gave up 7 bases; unmatched junction bases: 4. Germline lookup yields CDR1 SGHNT and CDR2 YENEEA.

The V and J genes are TRBV11-3 and TRBJ2-2; 7 nucleotides match TRBD1. The CDR3 is 16 residues long. In germline, CDR1 is SGHNT, CDR2 YENEEA. J was trimmed by 4 bases and V by 5 bases; bases with no gene match: 10. CDR3 bases: TGTGCCAGCAGCCCGAGACAGGGTATCGGCACCGGGGAGCTGTTTTTT. This gives the protein CASSPRQGIGTGELFF.

The chain uses TRBV11-3 and TRBJ2-7, with D unresolved. The CDR3 length is 13 residues. Germline values: CDR1 SGHNT, CDR2 YENEEA. V shed 1 base and J shed 1 base, with 5 bases lying between them. The CDR3 loop reads CASSLGHSYEQYF. The CDR3 DNA follows: TGTGCCAGCAGCTTAGGACATTCCTACGAGCAGTACTTC.

The genes are TRBV6-5 and TRBJ2-7; 8 positions agree with TRBD2. The CDR3 contains 15 residues. V lost 6 bases and J lost 3; bases outside the gene matches: 10. Looked up from germline, CDR1 is MNHEY and CDR2 is SVGAGI. CDR3 DNA sequence: TGTGCCAGCAGCCTAGGACTAGCTCAGGGCTACGAGCAGTACTTC. Amino acid sequence: CASSLGLAQGYEQYF.